One and the same sample provided the 14 T cell receptor beta chains below, sequenced in a study of cytomegalovirus exposure and HLA in healthy donors (dated by TCRdb to 2015 to 2018). The method was the immunoSEQ multiplex PCR assay. As stored in TCRdb, this immuneACCESS dataset retains in-frame rearrangements with V and J assigned. A fraction of the clones does not appear; measured against another copy, unresolved V genes explain less than half of the discrepancy, and the remainder lacks a known reason. For this sample there are 110,000 to 150,000 clones; about 94% appear just once. Roughly 1.9% of the sample lies in the top ten. The source material was PBMCs. Receptors originate from a man between 18 and 35 years old in good health and CMV-seropositive.

The chain carries TRBV18 and TRBJ2-2; 8 nucleotides agree with TRBD1. This CDR3 is 15 amino acids long. CDR1 is KGHSH, CDR2 LQKENI, per germline. Trimming cost V 4 bases and J 4 bases; bases outside gene matches: 5. In DNA, the CDR3 is TGTGCCAGCTCACTTCAGGGGGCGCCCACCGGGGAGCTGTTTTTT. Translation gives CASSLQGAPTGELFF.

The V call is TRBV27, the J call TRBJ2-5, with a weak D call TRBD2 (6 bases). Germline V gene sequence: CDR1 MNHEY, CDR2 SMNVEV (reference sequence). Trimming removed 5 bases at V and 5 bases at J, with 18 bases between. The CDR3 has 15 amino acids. The CDR3 here is CASSARVGAGETQYF. The CDR3 DNA reads as TGTGCCAGCAGTGCCCGAGTTGGGGCGGGGGAGACCCAGTACTTC.

V usage is TRBV29-1 and J usage is TRBJ1-2; D perhaps matches TRBD1 (6 bases). This CDR3 is built from 12 residues. V was cut by 4 bases and J by 6 bases, with 12 bases left in between. Germline values: CDR1 SQVTM, CDR2 ANQGSEA. The CDR3 sequence is CSVAENRDGYTF. The CDR3 DNA reads as TGCAGCGTTGCCGAGAACAGGGATGGCTACACCTTC.

V gene TRBV2 combines with J gene TRBJ2-3; 10 nucleotides match TRBD2. Trimming cost V 8 bases and J 1 base; bases outside gene matches: 15. The CDR3 consists of 18 residues. Germline V lookup: CDR1 SNHLY, CDR2 FYNNEI. DNA for the CDR3: TGTGCCAGCCCCCCACCCGCCGGGACTAGCGCACGCACAGATACGCAGTATTTT. Its protein product is CASPPPAGTSARTDTQYF.

This clone has just a few counts. V is TRBV5-1 and J is TRBJ1-3, with a possible D match to TRBD1 (6 bases). Trimming left V 1 base short and J 0 bases short, with 11 bases between. The CDR3 sequence is 16 residues long. CDR1 is SGHRS and CDR2 is YFSETQ in the germline V gene. The CDR3 spells CASSLTTGNSGNTIYF. The CDR3 nucleotides read TGCGCCAGCAGCTTGACCACAGGGAACTCTGGAAACACCATATATTTT.

This sequence joins TRBV9 and TRBJ2-2; D may be TRBD2 (6 bases). Trimming took off 3 bases at V and 7 bases at J, with 19 bases between the two ends. Germline CDR1 is SGDLS and CDR2 is YYNGEE. The CDR3 totals 16 residues. CDR3 in amino acids: CASSAVAARLGGELFF. The CDR3 DNA sequence: TGTGCCAGCAGCGCGGTAGCGGCGAGACTAGGCGGGGAGCTGTTTTTT.

CDR3 sequence reads: CASRPYRDSLRHTIYF. CDR3 DNA: TGTGCAAGTCGCCCATACCGGGACAGCCTAAGACACACCATATATTTT. The gene calls are TRBV12-2 and TRBJ1-3; the table names TRBD1, a call not compared with the DNA. TRBV12-2 is tagged as a pseudogene. CDR3 length equals 16 residues.

This chain joins TRBV6-1 and TRBJ1-5, with TRBD1 matching over 7 bases. Germline V CDR1 and CDR2: MNHNS, SASEGT. Trimming removed 4 bases from V and 2 bases from J; junction bases left unmatched: 5. The CDR3 length is 15 residues. CDR3 protein: CASSAQGSGNQPQHF. The CDR3 DNA is TGTGCCAGCAGTGCACAGGGGAGCGGCAATCAGCCCCAGCATTTT.

V and J are TRBV6-4 and TRBJ1-2; 10 nucleotides match TRBD1. With 6 bases clipped from V and 7 bases from J, the junction kept 8 bases outside the gene matches. This CDR3 has 14 residues. Germline CDR1 and CDR2: MRHNA and SNTAGT. CDR3 bases: TGTGCCAGCAGCCCCGGGACAGGGGTTGGTGGCTACACCTTC. It encodes CASSPGTGVGGYTF.

The chain combines TRBV6-1 with TRBJ2-3; the match to TRBD2 covers 10 bases. CDR1 MNHNS and CDR2 SASEGT come from the germline V gene. V lost 5 bases to trimming and J lost 2 bases; unmatched junction nucleotides: 4. The CDR3 is made up of 15 amino acids. CDR3 in amino acids: CASSRLAGDTDTQYF. CDR3 coding DNA: TGTGCCAGCAGTAGGCTAGCGGGAGACACAGATACGCAGTATTTT.

The V and J genes are TRBV2 and TRBJ2-4; TRBD1 agrees at 12 bases. CDR1 and CDR2 from the germline V gene are SNHLY and FYNNEI. V lost 4 bases to trimming and J lost 8 bases; unmatched junction nucleotides: 12. There are 17 residues in the CDR3. CDR3 in DNA: TGTGCCAGCAGTGGATACCGGGACAGGGGGCGTGGGTACATTCAGTACTTC. Translation gives CASSGYRDRGRGYIQYF. The full variable domain, completed using reference TRBV2 and TRBJ2-4, is EPEVTQTPSHQVTQMGQEVILRCVPISNHLYFYWYRQILGQKVEFLVSFYNNEISEKSEIFDDQFSVERPDGSNFTLKIRSTKLEDSAMYFCASSGYRDRGRGYIQYFGAGTRLSVL.

This chain connects TRBV12-5 to TRBJ2-3; D is perhaps TRBD2 (6 bases). The V and J ends lost 6 bases and 2 bases respectively, with 18 bases between them. CDR1 LGHNT and CDR2 FRNRAP come from the germline V gene. The CDR3 loop spans 16 amino acids. The CDR3 region has the DNA TGTGCTAGTGGGCGGGACTCGGGACTGTTCACAGATACGCAGTATTTT. Its protein is CASGRDSGLFTDTQYF.

This chain links TRBV5-1 with TRBJ2-3; 7 nucleotides agree with TRBD2. Germline-derived CDR1 and CDR2 are SGHRS and YFSETQ. J gave up 4 bases and V 0 bases, and 5 bases lay outside the gene matches. The CDR3 runs 15 residues. DNA for the CDR3: TGCGCCAGCAGCTTGGGTAGCAGCGGGGCAGATACGCAGTATTTT. Protein: CASSLGSSGADTQYF.

V gene TRBV2 combines with J gene TRBJ2-1; 9 bases line up with TRBD1. The V gene's germline CDR1 is SNHLY and CDR2 FYNNEI. Trimming took 5 bases from V and 9 from J; bases not matched to a gene: 14. CDR3 length: 16 amino acids. DNA for the CDR3: TGTGCCAGCAGTCTAGACCGGGACAGGGCCCTTGGTGAGCAGTTCTTC. Residues: CASSLDRDRALGEQFF.